What follows are 15 T cell receptor beta chains derived from one specimen sequenced in a study of CD8+CD57+ T cells in acquired aplastic anemia (dated by TCRdb to 2016 to 2019). The data were produced on an Illumina HiSeq 2000. Profiling of TCR beta VDJ combinations and CDR3 sequences used genomic DNA as the template. In-frame beta chains were kept once TCRdb had trimmed the public reads at Q25 with fastp and called clones with MiXCR. Rows with one shared CDR3 protein collapse into an entry with the most common genes and DNA. For this sample the table gives about 170,000 distinct CDR3 sequences, of which 55% to 80% were detected only once. Together, the top ten hold under 60% of the sample. The sample consisted of sorted CD4+, CD8+, or CD8+CD57+ T cells (not recorded which) from PBMCs. The receptors were sampled from a human donor in good health.

The chain couples TRBV7-3 to TRBJ2-2; TRBD2 might be the D (5 bases). This CDR3 spans 15 amino acids. V was cut by 3 bases and J by 4 bases, with 12 bases left in between. CDR1 is SGHTA and CDR2 is FQGTGA in the germline V gene. This CDR3 reads CASSFAGIFTGELFF. The CDR3 DNA follows: TGTGCCAGCAGCTTTGCCGGGATTTTCACCGGGGAGCTGTTTTTT.

The chain couples TRBV7-2 to TRBJ1-2, with D unresolved. The CDR3 covers 15 residues. In germline, CDR1 is SGHTA, CDR2 FQGNSA. Between the trimmed V and J ends, which lost 3 bases and 4 bases, there was a span of 15 bases. The CDR3 coding sequence is TGTGCCAGCAGCTTCCAGCCAGAAGGTAGCTATGGCTACACCTTC. This encodes CASSFQPEGSYGYTF.

The J gene is TRBJ2-7, the V gene TRBV29-1, with 10 bases matching TRBD1. The V segment lost 6 bases and the J segment 2 bases; nucleotides outside the gene matches: 13. This CDR3 contains 16 residues. Per germline, CDR1 SQVTM and CDR2 ANQGSEA. CDR3 region: CSVSNPGTGATYEQYF. CDR3 DNA sequence: TGCAGCGTCTCTAACCCCGGGACAGGGGCGACCTACGAGCAGTACTTC.

The chain carries TRBV2 and TRBJ2-5; D remains unclear. Germline V gene lookup returns CDR1 SNHLY and CDR2 FYNNEI. CDR3 length: 14 amino acids. The V gene lost 7 bases and the J gene lost 0 bases, with 12 bases spanning the gap. The CDR3 DNA follows: TGTGCCAGCACAGGAGTGACCTACCAAGAGACCCAGTACTTC. Its protein is CASTGVTYQETQYF.

V is TRBV9 and J is TRBJ2-3, with 14 positions matching TRBD2. This CDR3 contains 20 residues. The V and J ends lost 3 bases and 1 base, in that order; junction bases with no gene match: 13. Germline V gene sequence: CDR1 SGDLS, CDR2 YYNGEE. CDR3: CASSGRGLAGADGGTDTQYF. The CDR3 DNA is TGTGCCAGCAGCGGAAGGGGACTAGCGGGGGCGGATGGGGGCACAGATACGCAGTATTTT.

This clonotype appeared a single time. The chain recombines TRBV29-1 with TRBJ2-7; tentative D call: TRBD1 (5 bases). The CDR3 totals 13 residues. Germline lookup yields CDR1 SQVTM and CDR2 ANQGSEA. V was clipped by 5 bases and J by 1 base, with 12 bases between them. The CDR3 nucleotides read TGCAGCGTTCAAGGGGCAACGTCCTACGAGCAGTACTTC. Amino acid sequence: CSVQGATSYEQYF.

This clonotype was counted at least ten times. This chain joins TRBV7-8 and TRBJ1-5, with D unresolved. Trimming took off 5 bases at V and 5 bases at J, with 10 bases between the two ends. Germline lookup yields CDR1 SGHVS and CDR2 FQNEAQ. This CDR3 region has 13 residues. The CDR3 sequence: CASSHDGYQPQHF. CDR3 nucleotides: TGTGCCAGCAGCCACGACGGATATCAGCCCCAGCATTTT.

J is TRBJ1-5 and V is TRBV19; D uncertain. V lost 6 bases and J lost 4, with 16 bases in between. The CDR3 runs to 15 residues. Looked up from germline, CDR1 is LNHDA and CDR2 is SQIVND (reference sequence). Here the CDR3 DNA reads TGTGCCAGTAGGGAAGGTCCCCTGGGGAATCAGCCCCAGCATTTT. Translation: CASREGPLGNQPQHF.

This clonotype was seen at least ten times. The V gene is TRBV11-2, the J gene TRBJ2-1; D remains unclear. The germline gives CDR1 SGHAT, CDR2 FQNNGV. The V end lost 2 bases, the J end lost 5 bases, and 13 bases lay between the germline ends. The CDR3 consists of 15 residues. CDR3 in DNA: TGTGCCAGCAGCTTATCTAGTTCCGTAAACAATGAGCAGTTCTTC. Protein sequence: CASSLSSSVNNEQFF. Based on the CDR3 plus reference TRBV11-2 and TRBJ2-1, the full variable domain is EAGVAQSPRYKIIEKRQSVAFWCNPISGHATLYWYQQILGQGPKLLIQFQNNGVVDDSQLPKDRFSAERLKGVDSTLKIQPAKLEDSAVYLCASSLSSSVNNEQFFGPGTRLTVL.

The genes are TRBV19 and TRBJ1-2, with D uncertain. V lost 5 bases, J lost 4 bases, and 14 bases lay in between. CDR1 and CDR2 from the germline V gene are LNHDA and SQIVND (reference sequence). The CDR3 loop spans 14 amino acids. The CDR3 DNA sequence: TGTGCCAGTAGTGCCTCGAAGGCAATCTATGGCTACACCTTC. Translated: CASSASKAIYGYTF.

This chain links TRBV2 with TRBJ2-2; D is unresolved. Germline CDR1 reads SNHLY; CDR2 reads FYNNEI. V was shortened by 4 bases and J by 5 bases, with 8 bases between the two germline ends. This CDR3 is built from 13 residues. CDR3 in DNA: TGTGCCAGCAGTGGTCTAGGGACCGGGGAGCTGTTTTTT. Its protein product is CASSGLGTGELFF. The full variable domain, in which reference TRBV2 and TRBJ2-2 provide the parts outside the CDR3, is EPEVTQTPSHQVTQMGQEVILRCVPISNHLYFYWYRQILGQKVEFLVSFYNNEISEKSEIFDDQFSVERPDGSNFTLKIRSTKLEDSAMYFCASSGLGTGELFFGEGSRLTVL.

This clonotype was counted many times. The chain carries TRBV14 and TRBJ2-1; 9 bases agree with TRBD1. Losses at the gene ends were 0 bases for V and 3 bases for J; bases not matched to a gene: 6. In germline, CDR1 is SGHDN, CDR2 FVKESK. CDR3 size: 17 residues. The CDR3 here is CASSQDPQGAHYNEQFF. The CDR3 DNA reads as TGTGCCAGCAGCCAAGACCCACAGGGGGCCCACTACAATGAGCAGTTCTTC.

V and J are TRBV5-5 and TRBJ1-1; D is possibly TRBD1 (6 bases). Germline CDR1 reads SGHKS; CDR2 reads YYEKEE (reference sequence). This CDR3 contains 14 residues. V lost 2 bases, J lost 4 bases, and 12 bases lay in between. The CDR3 spells CASSLAQGGTEAFF. CDR3 sequence (DNA): TGTGCCAGCAGCTTAGCACAGGGAGGCACTGAAGCTTTCTTT.

V gene TRBV4-1 combines with J gene TRBJ2-7; no clear D. The germline V and J ends were trimmed by 1 base and 2 bases, with 12 bases remaining between them. This CDR3 comprises 15 residues. Germline V CDR1 and CDR2: MGHRA, YSYEKL. CDR3 amino acids: CASSQGWNEAYEQYF. Written as DNA, the CDR3 is TGCGCCAGCAGCCAAGGGTGGAACGAGGCCTACGAGCAGTACTTC.

The chain combines TRBV24-1 with TRBJ2-7; D perhaps matches TRBD2 (6 bases). V was shortened by 3 bases and J by 7 bases, with 12 bases between the two germline ends. The CDR3 contains 13 residues. The germline V gene encodes CDR1 KGHDR and CDR2 SFDVKD. CDR3 sequence: CATSDVAAREQYF. DNA for the CDR3: TGTGCCACCAGTGATGTAGCGGCCAGGGAGCAGTACTTC.